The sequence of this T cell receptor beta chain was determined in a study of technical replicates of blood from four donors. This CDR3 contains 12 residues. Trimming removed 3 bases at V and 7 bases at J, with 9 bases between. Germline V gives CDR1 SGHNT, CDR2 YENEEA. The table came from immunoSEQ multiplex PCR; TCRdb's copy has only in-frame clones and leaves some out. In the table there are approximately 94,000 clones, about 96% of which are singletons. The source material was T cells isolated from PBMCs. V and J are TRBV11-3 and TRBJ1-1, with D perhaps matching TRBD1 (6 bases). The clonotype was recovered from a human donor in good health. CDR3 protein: CASSFTGNEAFF. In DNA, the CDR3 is TGTGCCAGCAGCTTTACAGGGAATGAAGCTTTCTTT.